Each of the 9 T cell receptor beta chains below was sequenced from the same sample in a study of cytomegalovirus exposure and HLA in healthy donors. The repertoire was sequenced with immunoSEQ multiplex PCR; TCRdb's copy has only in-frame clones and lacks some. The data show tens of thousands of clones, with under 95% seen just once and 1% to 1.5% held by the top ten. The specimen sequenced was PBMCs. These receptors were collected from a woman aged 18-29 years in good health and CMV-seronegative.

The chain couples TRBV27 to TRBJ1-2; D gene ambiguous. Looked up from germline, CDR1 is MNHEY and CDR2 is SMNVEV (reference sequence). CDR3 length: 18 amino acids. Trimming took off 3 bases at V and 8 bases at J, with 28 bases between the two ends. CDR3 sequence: CASSFSSSLDVSAGGYTF. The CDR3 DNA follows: TGTGCCAGCAGTTTTTCCTCGTCGTTAGATGTTTCGGCAGGAGGCTACACCTTC.

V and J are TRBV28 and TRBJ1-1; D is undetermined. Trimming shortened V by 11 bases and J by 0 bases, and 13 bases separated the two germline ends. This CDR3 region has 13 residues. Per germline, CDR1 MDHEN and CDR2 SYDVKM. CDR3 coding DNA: TGTGCCGGACGGGGTAGCATGAACACTGAAGCTTTCTTT. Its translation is CAGRGSMNTEAFF.

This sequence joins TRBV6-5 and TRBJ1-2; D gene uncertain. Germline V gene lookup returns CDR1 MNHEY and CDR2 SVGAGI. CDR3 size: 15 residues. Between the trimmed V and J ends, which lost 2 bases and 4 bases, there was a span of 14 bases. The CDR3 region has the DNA TGTGCCAGCAGTTACGATCCCCTTGCGTCCTATGGCTACACCTTC. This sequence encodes CASSYDPLASYGYTF.

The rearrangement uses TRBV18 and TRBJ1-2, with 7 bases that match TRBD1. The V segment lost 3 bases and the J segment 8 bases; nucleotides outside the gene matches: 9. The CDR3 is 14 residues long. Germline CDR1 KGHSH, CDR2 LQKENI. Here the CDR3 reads CASSPPEGAGGYTF. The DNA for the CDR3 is TGTGCCAGCTCACCCCCAGAGGGGGCGGGAGGCTACACCTTC. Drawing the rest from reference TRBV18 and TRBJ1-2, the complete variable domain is NAGVMQNPRHLVRRRGQEARLRCSPMKGHSHVYWYRQLPEEGLKFMVYLQKENIIDESGMPKERFSAEFPKEGPSILRIQQVVRGDSAAYFCASSPPEGAGGYTFGSGTRLTVV.

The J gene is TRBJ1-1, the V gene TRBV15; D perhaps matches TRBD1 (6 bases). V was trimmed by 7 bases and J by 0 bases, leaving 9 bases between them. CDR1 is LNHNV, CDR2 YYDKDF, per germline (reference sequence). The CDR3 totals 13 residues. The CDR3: CATNTGMNTEAFF. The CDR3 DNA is TGTGCCACCAATACAGGGATGAACACTGAAGCTTTCTTT.

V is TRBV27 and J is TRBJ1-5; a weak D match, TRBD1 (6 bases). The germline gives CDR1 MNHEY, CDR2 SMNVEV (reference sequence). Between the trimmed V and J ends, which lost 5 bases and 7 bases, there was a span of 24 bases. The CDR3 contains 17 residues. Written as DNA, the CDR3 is TGTGCCAGCAGTCCGACGGGACACGTGAGCGAACGACAGCCCCAGCATTTT. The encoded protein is CASSPTGHVSERQPQHF.

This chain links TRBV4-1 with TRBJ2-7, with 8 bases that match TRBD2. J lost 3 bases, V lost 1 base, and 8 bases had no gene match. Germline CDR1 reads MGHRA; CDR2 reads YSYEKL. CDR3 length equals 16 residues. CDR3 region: CASSQGAAGVHYEQYF. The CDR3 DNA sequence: TGCGCCAGCAGCCAAGGGGCAGCGGGAGTTCACTACGAGCAGTACTTC.

CDR3 in amino acids: CASTSQRQEGYTF. For the CDR3, the DNA is TGTGCCAGCACCTCCCAGCGGCAAGAAGGCTACACCTTC. The chain uses TRBV6-5 and TRBJ1-2; D remains unclear. The length of the CDR3 is 13 residues. V lost 7 bases, J lost 8 bases, and 17 bases lay in between. The germline CDR1 and CDR2 sequences are MNHEY and SVGAGI.

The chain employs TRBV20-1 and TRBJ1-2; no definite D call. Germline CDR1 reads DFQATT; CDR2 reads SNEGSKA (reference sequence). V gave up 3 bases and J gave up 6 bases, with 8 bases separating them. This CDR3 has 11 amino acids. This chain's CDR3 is CSARRANGYTF. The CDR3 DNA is TGCAGTGCTAGGCGGGCTAATGGCTACACCTTC.